The present T cell receptor (beta chain) was sequenced within a study of blood T cell repertoires in COVID-19 (dated by TCRdb to about 2020). A note on the overall study: Samples from collaborators originated in the United States, Italy and Spain and spanned both the acute and convalescent phases of COVID-19. The repertoires were made available in a free public database intended to serve as a resource for research on the immune response to SARS-CoV-2. Where available, HLA class I and class II types were obtained from metadata supplied by the sample provider rather than from assay-based typing. The samples were drawn from two sources: the first 160 participants of the ongoing ImmuneRACE study, and approximately 1,300 subjects contributed by 6 global collaborators. The material from the prospective study consisted of cDNA or gDNA derived from T cells, B-cell-depleted T cells, or PBMCs. Deeply sampled blood TCRbeta repertoires from subjects exposed to, actively infected with, or recovered from COVID-19 were included in the dataset. A de-identified subject ID, COVID-19 status, age in years and sex were almost always included in the sample metadata. What the work shows at the level of the full study, not this receptor alone: Clinical and demographic metadata were provided uncurated, with the amount varying by source and participant.

On this clone: No antigen is known for it. Base qualities are not recorded, but no much larger clone differs from it by a single base.

TCRbeta CDR3 regions were amplified from genomic DNA by means of the immunoSEQ Assay, a bias-controlled multiplex PCR. The original methods were these. The number of nucleated cells in each sample was estimated by amplification of reference gene primers within the assay. Sequence reads were collapsed and filtered to measure the absolute abundance of every unique TCRbeta CDR3 rearrangement. For each sample, productive Simpson clonality was calculated by taking the square root of Simpson's diversity index across productive rearrangements. Sourced from immuneACCESS, this table was stored by TCRdb with only in-frame sequences that have V and J called. A share of the clones is absent; for the studies checked, an unresolved V gene accounts for under half, and the remainder has no known explanation. V and J calls and clone size follow that table, whereas D and trimming were derived from the DNA. The sample table holds 150,000 to 200,000 clones, of which about four fifths were seen once. The top ten hold roughly 13% of the sample.

Another Seattle source contributed samples from volunteer blood donors who had recovered from COVID-19. Whole blood was collected in K2EDTA tubes by collaborating institutions according to the institutions' own protocols. For TCRbeta analysis, collaborators shipped samples in one of three forms: frozen whole blood, isolated PBMCs, or DNA extracted from either of those sample types. This sequence originates from a man between 70 and 80 years old who had recovered from COVID-19. The sequencing input was peripheral blood.

The CDR3 reads as follows: CSVKASGFYEQYF. The sequenced DNA: TGCAGCGTTAAGGCTAGCGGGTTTTACGAGCAGTACTTC. The sequence links TRBV29-1 to TRBJ2-7; 8 bases in the middle match TRBD2. Germline trimming: 5 bases from V, 4 bases from J; junction bases outside gene matches: 7. CDR1 SQVTM and CDR2 ANQGSEA were looked up in the germline V gene. Reading from cysteine to phenylalanine, the CDR3 counts 13 amino acids. This entry keeps only the CDR3 DNA: 39 bases, framed from base 1.